This T cell receptor (beta chain) was sequenced during a study of tumor-infiltrating lymphocytes in localized non-small cell lung cancer. Overall study context: The cohort mixed smokers and never-smokers, several histologies, and some post-neoadjuvant-chemotherapy samples.

Clones were sequenced by immunoSEQ multiplex PCR, and TCRdb holds only the in-frame ones, with some missing. The sample has about 16,000 clones, around 63% seen once. The CDR3 runs to 12 residues. Germline V gene sequence: CDR1 MNHEY, CDR2 SVGAGI. V was cut by 5 bases and J by 5 bases, with 9 bases left in between. This clone was detected a few times. The chain carries TRBV6-5 and TRBJ2-5; D is ambiguous. Sequenced input: lung tumor tissue. This clonotype originated in a human donor with non-small cell lung cancer. CDR3 sequence reads: CASSHGPETQYF. The CDR3 DNA follows: TGTGCCAGCAGTCATGGACCGGAGACCCAGTACTTC.